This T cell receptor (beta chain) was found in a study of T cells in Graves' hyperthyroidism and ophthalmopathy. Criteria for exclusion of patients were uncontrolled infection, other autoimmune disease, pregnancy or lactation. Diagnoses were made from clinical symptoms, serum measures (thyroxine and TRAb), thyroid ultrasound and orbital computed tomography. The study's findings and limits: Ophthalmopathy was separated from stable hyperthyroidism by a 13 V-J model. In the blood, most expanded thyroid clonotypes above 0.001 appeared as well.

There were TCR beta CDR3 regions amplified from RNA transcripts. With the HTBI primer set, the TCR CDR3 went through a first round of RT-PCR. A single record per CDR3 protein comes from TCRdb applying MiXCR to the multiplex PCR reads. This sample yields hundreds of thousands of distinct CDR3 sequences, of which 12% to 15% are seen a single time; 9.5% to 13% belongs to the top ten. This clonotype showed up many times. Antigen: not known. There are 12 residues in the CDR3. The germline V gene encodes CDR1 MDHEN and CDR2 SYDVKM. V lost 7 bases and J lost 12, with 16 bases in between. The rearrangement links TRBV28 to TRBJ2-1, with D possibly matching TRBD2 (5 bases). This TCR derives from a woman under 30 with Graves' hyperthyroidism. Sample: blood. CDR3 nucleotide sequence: TGTGCCAGCAACATTCTAGGGAGCGGGCAGTTCTTC. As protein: CASNILGSGQFF.